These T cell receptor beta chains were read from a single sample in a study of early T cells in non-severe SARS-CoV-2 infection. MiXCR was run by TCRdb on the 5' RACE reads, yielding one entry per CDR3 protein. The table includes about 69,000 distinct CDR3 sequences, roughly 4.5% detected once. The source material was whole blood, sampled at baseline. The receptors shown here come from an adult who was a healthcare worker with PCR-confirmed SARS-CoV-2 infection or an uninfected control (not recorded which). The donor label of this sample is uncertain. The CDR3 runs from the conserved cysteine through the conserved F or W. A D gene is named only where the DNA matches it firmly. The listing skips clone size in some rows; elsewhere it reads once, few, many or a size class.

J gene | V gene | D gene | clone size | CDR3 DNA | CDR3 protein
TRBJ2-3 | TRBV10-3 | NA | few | TGTGCCATCACTGGGGGGCTTGGGACAGATACGCAGTATTTT | CAITGGLGTDTQYF
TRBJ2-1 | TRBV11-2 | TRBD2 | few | TGTGCCAGCAGCTTAGTTAGGCTAGCGGGGGGCTACAATGAGCAGTTCTTC | CASSLVRLAGGYNEQFF
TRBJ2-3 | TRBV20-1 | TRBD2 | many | TGCAGTGCCAAGCTAGCGGGGGCCCTCCCAAGCACAGATACGCAGTATTTT | CSAKLAGALPSTDTQYF
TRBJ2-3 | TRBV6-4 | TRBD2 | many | TGTGCCAGCCGCGAACGGAGCGGGGTCTCCCCAGATACGCAGTATTTT | CASRERSGVSPDTQYF
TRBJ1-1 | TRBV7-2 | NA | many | TGTGCCAGCAGCTTAGGGACGGATTATGGTGAAGCTTTCTTT | CASSLGTDYGEAFF
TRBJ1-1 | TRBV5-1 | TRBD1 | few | TGCGCCAGCAGCCCGGGACAGACCACTGAAGCTTTCTTT | CASSPGQTTEAFF
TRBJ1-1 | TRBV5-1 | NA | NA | TGCGCCAGCAGCTTGGGGGTTCGCACTGAAGCTTTCTTT | CASSLGVRTEAFF
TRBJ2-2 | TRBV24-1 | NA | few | TGTGCCACCAGTGATCTCAGGGGTAGGGGCGGAGACACCGGGGAGCTGTTTTTT | CATSDLRGRGGDTGELFF
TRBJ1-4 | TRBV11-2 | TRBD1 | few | TGTGCCAGCAGCTTAGGGACAGGGGGCCGTGAAAAACTGTTTTTT | CASSLGTGGREKLFF
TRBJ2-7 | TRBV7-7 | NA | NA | TGTGCTAGCAGCCCCCAAGGGGGTATATACGAGCAGTACTTC | CASSPQGGIYEQYF
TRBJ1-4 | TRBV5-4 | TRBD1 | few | TGTGCCAGCAGCTTTGGGACAGAGTACGAAAAACTGTTTTTT | CASSFGTEYEKLFF
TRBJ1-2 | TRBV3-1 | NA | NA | TGTGCCAGCAGCCAATCCGGGACGGCAAACTATGGCTACACCTTC | CASSQSGTANYGYTF
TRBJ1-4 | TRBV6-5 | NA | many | TGTGCCAGCAGGACCCCAGATAATGAAAAACTGTTTTTT | CASRTPDNEKLFF
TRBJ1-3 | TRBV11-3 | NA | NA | TGTGCCAGCAGCTCCGGTGTGGGGAGGGGAAGTGGAAACACCATATATTTT | CASSSGVGRGSGNTIYF
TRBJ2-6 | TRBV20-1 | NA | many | TGCAGTGCTCGCGGGCCAGGTCGGCCTGGGGCCAACGTCCTGACTTTC | CSARGPGRPGANVLTF
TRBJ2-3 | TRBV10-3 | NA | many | TGTGCCATCAGTTACACACCGCAACCGTCCACGCAGTATTTT | CAISYTPQPSTQYF
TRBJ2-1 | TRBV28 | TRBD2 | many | TGTGCCAGCAACGGACTAGCGGGCTCCTACAATGAGCAGTTCTTC | CASNGLAGSYNEQFF
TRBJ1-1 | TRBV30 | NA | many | TGTGCCTGGCAGGGGTTCTTGAACACTGAAGCTTTCTTT | CAWQGFLNTEAFF
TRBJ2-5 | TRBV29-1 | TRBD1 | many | TGCAGCGGGGACAGGGAGTCCCAAGAGACCCAGTACTTC | CSGDRESQETQYF
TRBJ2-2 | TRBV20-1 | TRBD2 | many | TGCAGTGCTAGTAGGGCTAGCGGGACCGGGGAGCTGTTTTTT | CSASRASGTGELFF
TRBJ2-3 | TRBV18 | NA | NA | TGTGCCAGCTCAAAGCTAGAGGCAGATACGCAGTATTTT | CASSKLEADTQYF
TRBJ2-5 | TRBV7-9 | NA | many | TGTGCCAGCAGCTTAGGTCTCGTTGAGGCCACTTGGCGAGAGACCCAGTACTTC | CASSLGLVEATWRETQYF
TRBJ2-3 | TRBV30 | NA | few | TGTGCCTGGAACCGGGACGGCCTTTCGGATACGCAGTATTTT | CAWNRDGLSDTQYF
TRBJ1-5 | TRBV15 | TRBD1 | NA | TGTGCCACCAGCAGAGAACAGGGGTACAATCAGCCCCAGCATTTT | CATSREQGYNQPQHF
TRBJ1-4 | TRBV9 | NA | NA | TGTGCCAGCAGCGTATCACGGGCCACAGAACTGTTTTTT | CASSVSRATELFF
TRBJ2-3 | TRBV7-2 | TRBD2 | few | TGTGCCAGCAGCCGGCGACTAGCGGGGGGTTTAGATACGCAGTATTTT | CASSRRLAGGLDTQYF
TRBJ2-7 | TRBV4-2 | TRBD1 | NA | TGTGCCAGCAGCCCCTTGGACAGGGAAACCTACGAGCAGTACTTC | CASSPLDRETYEQYF
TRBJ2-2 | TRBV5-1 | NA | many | TGCGCCAGCAGCACCCGGGCCCCAAACACCGGGGAGCTGTTTTTT | CASSTRAPNTGELFF
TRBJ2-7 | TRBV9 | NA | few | TGTGCCAGCAGCCCCCGACAGAGCTCCTACGAGCAGTACTTC | CASSPRQSSYEQYF
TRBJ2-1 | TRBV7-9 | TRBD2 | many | TGTGCCAGCAGCTTAGGACGGACTAGCTCTGATGAGCAGTTCTTC | CASSLGRTSSDEQFF
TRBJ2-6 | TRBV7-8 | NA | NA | TGTGCCAGCAGCCCGACAGTTTCCCGCTCCGGGGCCAACGTCCTGACTTTC | CASSPTVSRSGANVLTF
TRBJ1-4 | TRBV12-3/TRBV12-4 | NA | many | TGTGCCAGCAGTGTGACAGGCGGAGAAAAACTGTTTTTT | CASSVTGGEKLFF
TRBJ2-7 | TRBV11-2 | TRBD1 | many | TGTGCCAGCAGCTCTACAGGGGGCCCCTACGAGCAGTACTTC | CASSSTGGPYEQYF
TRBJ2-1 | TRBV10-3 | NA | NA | TGTGCCATCAGTGATCGGCAGCCCACCAATGAGCAGTTCTTC | CAISDRQPTNEQFF
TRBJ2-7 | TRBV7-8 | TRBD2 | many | TGTGCCAGCAGCCGTACTAGCGGGGGACCCAATCACTACGAGCAGTACTTC | CASSRTSGGPNHYEQYF
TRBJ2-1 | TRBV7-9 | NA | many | TGTGCCAGCAGGGCCCCCATCTCCTACAATGAGCAGTTCTTC | CASRAPISYNEQFF
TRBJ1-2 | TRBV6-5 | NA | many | TGTGCCAGCAGTTACTCGATACAGTTCTGGCGTGGCTACACCTTC | CASSYSIQFWRGYTF
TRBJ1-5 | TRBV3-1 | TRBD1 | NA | TGTGCCAGCAGCCCACGACAGGGGGCGAGCAATCAGCCCCAGCATTTT | CASSPRQGASNQPQHF
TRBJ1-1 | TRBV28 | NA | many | TGTGCCAGCAGTTTATCCCTCATTAACACTGAAGCTTTCTTT | CASSLSLINTEAFF
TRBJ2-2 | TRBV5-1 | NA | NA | TGCGCCAGCAGCTTGGTCCTAATGGCCGACACCGGGGAGCTGTTTTTT | CASSLVLMADTGELFF
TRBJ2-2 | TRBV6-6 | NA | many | TGTGCCAGCAGTTACTATCAGGAGGCGAACACCGGGGAGCTGTTTTTT | CASSYYQEANTGELFF
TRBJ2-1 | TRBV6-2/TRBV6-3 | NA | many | TGTGCCAGCAGTCCTGGGGGGCTCGGTGAGCAGTTCTTC | CASSPGGLGEQFF
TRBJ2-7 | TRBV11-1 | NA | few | TGTGCCAGCAGCTTATTTTTCAGTCGGGGGACGTCCTACGAGCAGTACTTC | CASSLFFSRGTSYEQYF
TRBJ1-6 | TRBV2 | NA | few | TGTGCCAGCAGCGACTGGTTAAATTCACCCCTCCACTTT | CASSDWLNSPLHF
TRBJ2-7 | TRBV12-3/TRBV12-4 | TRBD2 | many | TGTGCCAGCAGAAAATTAGCGGGCGACTCCTACGAGCAGTACTTC | CASRKLAGDSYEQYF
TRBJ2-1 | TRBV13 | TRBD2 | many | TGTGCCAGCAGCTTATTCGGAGGACTAGCGCCCTACAATGAGCAGTTCTTC | CASSLFGGLAPYNEQFF
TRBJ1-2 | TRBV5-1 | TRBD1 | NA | TGCGCCAGCGCTACGTCCGGGACAGGGGATTTGGGCTACACCTTC | CASATSGTGDLGYTF
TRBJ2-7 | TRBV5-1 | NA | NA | TGCGCCAGCAGCTTGGTTCGGGGAGAGCAGTACTTC | CASSLVRGEQYF
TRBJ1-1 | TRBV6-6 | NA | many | TGTGCCAGCAGTTGGTCCAGGGACACTGAAGCTTTCTTT | CASSWSRDTEAFF
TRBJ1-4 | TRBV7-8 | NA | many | TGTGCCAGCAGCTTAATGGCGGCTAATGAAAAACTGTTTTTT | CASSLMAANEKLFF
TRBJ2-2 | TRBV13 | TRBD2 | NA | TGTGCCAGCAGCCCAGCGGGGGCATCGAACACCGGGGAGCTGTTTTTT | CASSPAGASNTGELFF
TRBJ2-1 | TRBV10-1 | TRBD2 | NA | TGCGCCAGCAGTCTAGCGGGGGGGTACAATGAGCAGTTCTTC | CASSLAGGYNEQFF
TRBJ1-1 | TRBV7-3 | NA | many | TGTGCCAGCAGCCCCGGGACGGTGAACACTGAAGCTTTCTTT | CASSPGTVNTEAFF
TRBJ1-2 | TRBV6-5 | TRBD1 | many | TGTGCCAGCAGCCCCGGGACAGGGGGCATGGGTGGCTACACCTTC | CASSPGTGGMGGYTF
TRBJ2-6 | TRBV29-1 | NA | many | TGCAGCGCTGTGGACCGCTCTGGGGCCAACGTCCTGACTTTC | CSAVDRSGANVLTF